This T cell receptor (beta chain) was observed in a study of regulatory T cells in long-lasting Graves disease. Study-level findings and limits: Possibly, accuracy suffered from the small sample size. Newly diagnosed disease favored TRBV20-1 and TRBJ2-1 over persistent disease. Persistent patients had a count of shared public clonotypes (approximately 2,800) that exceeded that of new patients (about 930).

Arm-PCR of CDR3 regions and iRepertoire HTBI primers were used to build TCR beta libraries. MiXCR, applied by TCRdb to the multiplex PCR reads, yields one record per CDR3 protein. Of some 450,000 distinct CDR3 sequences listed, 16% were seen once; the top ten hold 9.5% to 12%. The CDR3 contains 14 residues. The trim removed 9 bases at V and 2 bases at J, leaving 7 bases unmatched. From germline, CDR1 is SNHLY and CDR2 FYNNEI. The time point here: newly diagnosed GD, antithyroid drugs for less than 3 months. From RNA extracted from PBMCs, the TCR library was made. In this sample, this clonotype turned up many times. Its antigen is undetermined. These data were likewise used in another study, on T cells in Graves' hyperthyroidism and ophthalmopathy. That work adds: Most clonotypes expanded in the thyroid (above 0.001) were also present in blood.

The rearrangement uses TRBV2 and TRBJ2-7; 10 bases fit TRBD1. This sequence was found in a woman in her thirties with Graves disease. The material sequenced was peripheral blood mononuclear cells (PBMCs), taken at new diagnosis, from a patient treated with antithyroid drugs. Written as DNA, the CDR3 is TGTGCCAGGAGAAACGACAGGGGGCCCTACGAGCAGTACTTC. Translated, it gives CARRNDRGPYEQYF.